The 14 T cell receptor beta chains below all came from one sample that was sequenced in a study of identical twins. TCRdb recomputed calls from the 5' RACE reads with MiXCR, one row per CDR3 protein. The table includes some 760,000 distinct CDR3 sequences, roughly 18% detected once. The same sample was also used in a study of T cells expressing NK-cell markers.

The sequencing sample was made of PBMCs. These receptors all stem from a woman between 18 and 29 years old in good health.

This chain links TRBV20-1 with TRBJ1-5; the match to TRBD1 covers 7 bases. The germline gives CDR1 DFQATT, CDR2 SNEGSKA (reference sequence). Trimming took 7 bases from V and 5 from J; bases not matched to a gene: 14. The CDR3 runs 15 residues. CDR3 nucleotides: TGCAGTGTCCACAGACAGGGATTAAGGTATCAGCCCCAGCATTTT. This codes for CSVHRQGLRYQPQHF.

This clonotype was seen more than once but under ten times. The chain recombines TRBV5-4 with TRBJ2-1, with 9 nucleotides matching TRBD2. J lost 4 bases, V lost 5 bases, and 4 bases had no gene match. In germline, CDR1 is SGHNT, CDR2 YYREEE (reference sequence). The CDR3 sequence is 14 residues long. For the CDR3, the DNA is TGTGCCAGCAGTAGGACTAGCGTATACAATGAGCAGTTCTTC. Its protein is CASSRTSVYNEQFF.

The V and J genes are TRBV20-1 and TRBJ2-7; 7 bases are shared with TRBD1. The V gene's germline CDR1 is DFQATT and CDR2 SNEGSKA (reference sequence). V shed 3 bases and J 2 bases; nucleotides not matched to a gene: 7. The CDR3 is 14 residues long. The CDR3 reads CSASYGTVTYEQYF. CDR3 DNA: TGCAGTGCTAGTTACGGGACAGTCACCTACGAGCAGTACTTC.

This clonotype was picked up a small number of times. V and J are TRBV6-1 and TRBJ1-2; TRBD1 matches at 9 bases. The junction had 3 bases not matched to a gene; V was cut back by 8 bases and J by 8 bases. In germline, CDR1 is MNHNS, CDR2 SASEGT. This CDR3 has 11 residues. CDR3 sequence (DNA): TGTGCCAGCGGACAGGGGATGGGCTACACCTTC. This encodes CASGQGMGYTF.

This clonotype was counted only a few times. The chain links TRBV7-9 to TRBJ2-5; no clear D. This CDR3 spans 14 amino acids. Trimming pared 3 bases from V and 1 base from J, leaving 9 bases between. Germline CDR1 reads SEHNR; CDR2 reads FQNEAQ (reference sequence). The CDR3 DNA reads as TGTGCCAGCAGCTTGTTAAGAAGCCAAGAGACCCAGTACTTC. It specifies CASSLLRSQETQYF.

Only a few counts were recorded for this clonotype. The genes are TRBV10-2 and TRBJ2-7; D is undetermined. The V end lost 6 bases, the J end lost 7 bases, and 16 bases lay between the germline ends. CDR1 and CDR2 (germline): WSHSY, SAAADI. The CDR3 consists of 13 residues. The CDR3 sequence is CASSLFSGLEQYF. In DNA, the CDR3 is TGCGCCAGCAGCCTGTTTTCGGGTTTGGAGCAGTACTTC.

The chain carries TRBV6-1 and TRBJ2-5, with 12 bases identical to TRBD2. The CDR3 is 16 residues long. With 1 base clipped from V and 4 bases from J, the junction kept 4 bases outside the gene matches. Germline V gene data show CDR1 as MNHNS and CDR2 as SASEGT. CDR3 sequence reads: CASSEGLAGEGETQYF. CDR3 DNA sequence: TGTGCCAGCAGTGAAGGACTAGCGGGGGAAGGAGAGACCCAGTACTTC.

V gene TRBV12-3 or TRBV12-4 combines with J gene TRBJ2-2; no clear D. Between the trimmed V and J ends, which lost 7 bases and 6 bases, there was a span of 9 bases. The CDR3 extends over 12 amino acids. The CDR3 region has the DNA TGTGCCAGCACTGCCGAGGCCGGGGAGCTGTTTTTT. Its protein is CASTAEAGELFF.

The chain recombines TRBV30 with TRBJ2-7; 9 bases are a match to TRBD2. Germline loops: CDR1 GTSNPN, CDR2 SVGIG (reference sequence). Losses at the gene ends were 4 bases for V and 8 bases for J; bases not matched to a gene: 9. The CDR3 extends over 13 amino acids. The CDR3 bases are TGTGCCTGGAAGATAGCGGGAGTGGGGCAGCAGTACTTC. This sequence encodes CAWKIAGVGQQYF.

A few counts support this clonotype. The chain has TRBV28 and TRBJ2-1; TRBD1 matches 8 bases. CDR1 is MDHEN and CDR2 is SYDVKM in the germline V gene. With V trimmed by 6 bases and J by 3 bases, 10 bases remained unmatched. The CDR3 totals 16 residues. Here the CDR3 DNA reads TGTGCCAGCAGAAATCAGGGGGCGATTAACTACAATGAGCAGTTCTTC. This gives the protein CASRNQGAINYNEQFF.

This chain connects TRBV20-1 to TRBJ2-2; D ambiguous. Germline V gene lookup returns CDR1 DFQATT and CDR2 SNEGSKA (reference sequence). V lost 6 bases and J lost 2, with 10 bases in between. The CDR3 spans 13 residues. CDR3 sequence (DNA): TGCAGTGCGAGGACCCTTAACACCGGGGAGCTGTTTTTT. As protein: CSARTLNTGELFF.

The CDR3 DNA follows: TGTGCCAGCAGCCTCAGGGGGCTATACAATGAGCAGTTCTTC. Translated: CASSLRGLYNEQFF. The V gene is TRBV14, the J gene TRBJ2-1, with 8 bases identical to TRBD1. There are 14 residues in the CDR3. Germline values: CDR1 SGHDN, CDR2 FVKESK. J was trimmed by 4 bases and V by 4 bases; bases with no gene match: 3.

The chain uses TRBV3-1 and TRBJ2-3, with TRBD1 matching 9 bases. With 4 bases clipped from V and 6 bases from J, the junction kept 11 bases outside the gene matches. This CDR3 region has 16 residues. The V gene's germline CDR1 is LGHDT and CDR2 YNNKEL (reference sequence). The CDR3 is CASSRLPGTGFDTQYF. The CDR3 nucleotides are TGTGCCAGCAGCCGCCTTCCCGGGACAGGGTTCGATACGCAGTATTTT.

This clonotype was counted a few times. The rearrangement joins TRBV21-1 to TRBJ1-1; the table's D call TRBD1 went unverified against the DNA. TRBV21-1 represents a pseudogene. The CDR3 loop spans 12 amino acids. CDR3 DNA: TGTGCCAGTTCTCCCGGGGTGGGTGAAGCTTTCTTT. Translated, it gives CASSPGVGEAFF.